The source of this T cell receptor (beta chain) is a study of T cells in Graves' hyperthyroidism and ophthalmopathy. Study as a whole: Peripheral blood specimens were obtained at initial diagnosis, prior to any treatment.

As regards this clonotype: Its matching antigen is unknown.

TCR beta CDR3 region amplification was performed from RNA transcripts. The HTBI primer set drove a first-round RT-PCR of the TCR CDR3. MiXCR, applied by TCRdb to the multiplex PCR reads, yields one record per CDR3 protein. The sample includes 37,000 or so distinct CDR3 sequences, around half of them seen just once. Findings of the study overall: In blood, most of the thyroid clonotypes expanded above 0.001 were also present.

Clinical symptoms, serum thyroxine and TRAb, thyroid ultrasound and orbital computed tomography were used for the diagnoses. The receptor's source is a man in his forties with Graves' ophthalmopathy. Sequencing was performed on blood.

The DNA of the CDR3 is TGCAGTGCCCCGCAGAGAGGGCAGCCCCAGTACTTC. Translating gives CSAPQRGQPQYF. The chain recombines TRBV20-1 with TRBJ2-5, with a possible D match to TRBD2 (5 bases). The germline V gene encodes CDR1 DFQATT and CDR2 SNEGSKA (reference sequence). Trimming removed 6 bases from V and 9 bases from J, with 17 bases in between. The CDR3 runs to 12 residues.